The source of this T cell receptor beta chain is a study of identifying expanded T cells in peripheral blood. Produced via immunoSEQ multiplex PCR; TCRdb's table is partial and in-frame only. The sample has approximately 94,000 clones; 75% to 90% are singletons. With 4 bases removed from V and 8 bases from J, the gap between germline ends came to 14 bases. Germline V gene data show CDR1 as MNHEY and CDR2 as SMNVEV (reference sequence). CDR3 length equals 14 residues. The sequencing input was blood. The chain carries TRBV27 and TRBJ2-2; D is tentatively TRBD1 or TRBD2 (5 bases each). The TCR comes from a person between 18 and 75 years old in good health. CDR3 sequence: CASSWDGGRGELFF. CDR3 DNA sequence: TGTGCCAGCAGTTGGGACGGTGGAAGGGGGGAGCTGTTTTTT.